The rows below give T cell receptor beta chains drawn from one sample of a study of identical twins. One entry per CDR3 protein, called by TCRdb with MiXCR from the 5' RACE reads. Found here are around 490,000 distinct CDR3 sequences, roughly 15% of them singletons; the top ten hold more than 0.4%. The data were also submitted as part of a second study, on yellow fever vaccine responses in identical twins.

The sequencing sample was made of CD4+ T cells sorted from blood. The receptors stem from a young woman in good health. Both conserved end residues are part of each CDR3. Each record gives: D gene, V gene, clone size, J gene, CDR3 DNA, CDR3 protein. The D gene is left open where the match is weak. Size tells how often a clone was seen (once, few, many) or the class of an expanded clone, and some rows leave it out.

d_call: -
v_call: TRBV12-3/TRBV12-4
clone_size: many
j_call: TRBJ2-7
cdr3_nt: TGTGCCAGCAGTCGACTTGCCTACGAGCAGTACTTC
cdr3_aa: CASSRLAYEQYF

d_call: TRBD2
v_call: TRBV9
clone_size: few
j_call: TRBJ2-7
cdr3_nt: TGTGCCAGCAGCGTTGCAGCGGGATACGAGCAGTACTTC
cdr3_aa: CASSVAAGYEQYF

d_call: TRBD2
v_call: TRBV9
clone_size: -
j_call: TRBJ2-3
cdr3_nt: TGTGCCAGCAGCGTAGTTAGCGGGGGGGATATGGATACGCAGTATTTT
cdr3_aa: CASSVVSGGDMDTQYF

d_call: -
v_call: TRBV6-5
clone_size: few
j_call: TRBJ2-7
cdr3_nt: TGTGCCAGCCGTCAAGGGAACCCCTACGAGCAGTACTTC
cdr3_aa: CASRQGNPYEQYF

d_call: TRBD2
v_call: TRBV18
clone_size: -
j_call: TRBJ2-7
cdr3_nt: TGTGCCAGCTCACCGAGCGGGAGTCCAATCGAGCAGTACTTC
cdr3_aa: CASSPSGSPIEQYF

d_call: -
v_call: TRBV7-8
clone_size: few
j_call: TRBJ2-1
cdr3_nt: TGTGCCAGCAGCTTAACCCGAGCGAAAGGATTCGATGAGCAGTTCTTC
cdr3_aa: CASSLTRAKGFDEQFF

d_call: TRBD2
v_call: TRBV28
clone_size: few
j_call: TRBJ2-7
cdr3_nt: TGTGCCAGCACCGCCGAGGGAGCGGGACTAGCGGTTAACTCCTACGAGCAGTACTTC
cdr3_aa: CASTAEGAGLAVNSYEQYF

d_call: -
v_call: TRBV21-1
clone_size: once
j_call: TRBJ1-1
cdr3_nt: TGTGCCAGCAGGGCCGCGGGACAGACGAACACTGAAGCTTTCTTT
cdr3_aa: CASRAAGQTNTEAFF

d_call: TRBD2
v_call: TRBV20-1
clone_size: few
j_call: TRBJ2-1
cdr3_nt: TGCAGTGCCCACCTAGCGGGAGTTGTCCATGAGCAGTTCTTC
cdr3_aa: CSAHLAGVVHEQFF

d_call: -
v_call: TRBV27
clone_size: -
j_call: TRBJ2-2
cdr3_nt: TGTGCCAGCAGCCGCAGGGGTTCCACCGGGGAGCTGTTTTTT
cdr3_aa: CASSRRGSTGELFF

d_call: -
v_call: TRBV6-1
clone_size: -
j_call: TRBJ1-5
cdr3_nt: TGTGCCAGCAGTGAAATGACAGCCTATAGCAATCAGCCCCAGCATTTT
cdr3_aa: CASSEMTAYSNQPQHF

d_call: -
v_call: TRBV14
clone_size: few
j_call: TRBJ2-3
cdr3_nt: TGTGCCAGCAGCTACCGTGTGACCTTAGGCACAGATACGCAGTATTTT
cdr3_aa: CASSYRVTLGTDTQYF

d_call: -
v_call: TRBV6-6
clone_size: few
j_call: TRBJ1-1
cdr3_nt: TGTGCCAGCAGTTATGATAACACGCTCGCTTTCTTT
cdr3_aa: CASSYDNTLAFF

d_call: -
v_call: TRBV12-3/TRBV12-4
clone_size: -
j_call: TRBJ2-7
cdr3_nt: TGTGCCAGCAGTTTAGCCAGCGCCTCCGGGCGGTACGAGCAGTACTTC
cdr3_aa: CASSLASASGRYEQYF

d_call: -
v_call: TRBV7-2
clone_size: few
j_call: TRBJ2-5
cdr3_nt: TGTGCCAGCTCGAGCAGGGGGGTTAAGACCCAGTACTTC
cdr3_aa: CASSSRGVKTQYF

d_call: -
v_call: TRBV27
clone_size: many
j_call: TRBJ2-7
cdr3_nt: TGTGCCAGCAGTTTATCGCTCAATATCCGGGACACCTTCTACGAGCAGTACTTC
cdr3_aa: CASSLSLNIRDTFYEQYF

d_call: TRBD2
v_call: TRBV7-9
clone_size: -
j_call: TRBJ2-1
cdr3_nt: TGTGCCAGCAGCCAAAGGACTAGCGGATATAACAATGAGCAGTTCTTC
cdr3_aa: CASSQRTSGYNNEQFF

d_call: TRBD1
v_call: TRBV9
clone_size: -
j_call: TRBJ2-7
cdr3_nt: TGTGCCAGCAGCGTAGGGGCCCCGGGACAGGGCTCCTACGAGCAGTACTTC
cdr3_aa: CASSVGAPGQGSYEQYF

d_call: -
v_call: TRBV3-1
clone_size: few
j_call: TRBJ2-5
cdr3_nt: TGTGCCAGCAGCCAAGATCGGGTCGGGGAACAAGAGACCCAGTACTTC
cdr3_aa: CASSQDRVGEQETQYF

d_call: -
v_call: TRBV11-2
clone_size: few
j_call: TRBJ2-7
cdr3_nt: TGTGCCAGCAGCCGCGCAACCTACGAGCAGTACTTC
cdr3_aa: CASSRATYEQYF

d_call: -
v_call: TRBV20-1
clone_size: -
j_call: TRBJ2-3
cdr3_nt: TGCAGTGCTAGAGATCCCAGGGGAGGGACAGATACGCAGTATTTT
cdr3_aa: CSARDPRGGTDTQYF

d_call: TRBD2
v_call: TRBV7-2
clone_size: -
j_call: TRBJ2-7
cdr3_nt: TGTGCCAGCAGCCAAGAGCGGGGATCAACCTACGAGCAGTACTTC
cdr3_aa: CASSQERGSTYEQYF

d_call: -
v_call: TRBV12-3/TRBV12-4
clone_size: few
j_call: TRBJ2-1
cdr3_nt: TGTGCCAGCAGGGCCCCGGGGGCGCTTAGGTACAATGAGCAGTTCTTC
cdr3_aa: CASRAPGALRYNEQFF

d_call: -
v_call: TRBV4-1
clone_size: -
j_call: TRBJ2-3
cdr3_nt: TGCGCCAGCAGCCAAAGGGATTGGAGGACAGATACGCAGTATTTT
cdr3_aa: CASSQRDWRTDTQYF

d_call: -
v_call: TRBV12-3/TRBV12-4
clone_size: -
j_call: TRBJ1-1
cdr3_nt: TGTGCCAGCAGAGACAGGCAGAACACTGAAGCTTTCTTT
cdr3_aa: CASRDRQNTEAFF

d_call: TRBD2
v_call: TRBV3-1
clone_size: -
j_call: TRBJ2-3
cdr3_nt: TGTGCCAGCAGTTTGAGACGGGGGGGCCGTAGGGACACAGATACGCAGTATTTT
cdr3_aa: CASSLRRGGRRDTDTQYF